A selection of T cell receptor beta chains follows, all from one sample in a study of cytomegalovirus exposure and HLA in healthy donors. Clones were sequenced by immunoSEQ multiplex PCR, and TCRdb holds only the in-frame ones, with some missing. The table records tens of thousands of clones, about 79% of them present only once. The sample taken for sequencing was PBMCs. The receptors shown here come from a man in his sixties in good health and CMV-seropositive. Each CDR3 is given with its conserved first and last residue. A D gene is named only where the DNA matches it firmly. Clone size is stated in some rows and not others, as once, few, many or a class when expanded.

CDR3 DNA: TGTGCCAGCAGTTTGGGGGCAGACTATGGCTACACCTTC
CDR3 protein: CASSLGADYGYTF
D gene: -
J gene: TRBJ1-2
clone size: -
V gene: TRBV28

CDR3 DNA: TGTGCCAGCAGCCCTGGGACAGCCGGGACCGGGGAGCTGTTTTTT
CDR3 protein: CASSPGTAGTGELFF
D gene: TRBD1
J gene: TRBJ2-2
clone size: -
V gene: TRBV9

CDR3 DNA: TGTGCCAGCAGCCAAGAAGGGGCGCTAAATGAAAAACTGTTTTTT
CDR3 protein: CASSQEGALNEKLFF
D gene: -
J gene: TRBJ1-4
clone size: -
V gene: TRBV4-2

CDR3 DNA: TGCGCCAGCAGCCCCACGCGAGCGGGAGTGGTTGGAGATACGCAGTATTTT
CDR3 protein: CASSPTRAGVVGDTQYF
D gene: TRBD2
J gene: TRBJ2-3
clone size: few
V gene: TRBV4-1

CDR3 DNA: TGTGCCAGCAGCCCCCAGACCAGGGGGCATAATTCACCCCTCCACTTT
CDR3 protein: CASSPQTRGHNSPLHF
D gene: TRBD1
J gene: TRBJ1-6
clone size: -
V gene: TRBV7-2

CDR3 DNA: TGTGCCAGCAGCTTCCCCGGTGAGACCCAGTACTTC
CDR3 protein: CASSFPGETQYF
D gene: -
J gene: TRBJ2-5
clone size: few
V gene: TRBV11-3

CDR3 DNA: TGTGCCAGCCCTATGAACAGGGCGGCCGATTTCAGCTCCTACGAGCAGTACTTC
CDR3 protein: CASPMNRAADFSSYEQYF
D gene: -
J gene: TRBJ2-7
clone size: -
V gene: TRBV2

CDR3 DNA: TGTGCCAGCAGCCCGGGGACAGTCTCTGGAAACACCATATATTTT
CDR3 protein: CASSPGTVSGNTIYF
D gene: TRBD1
J gene: TRBJ1-3
clone size: once
V gene: TRBV5-5

CDR3 DNA: TGTGCCAGCTGCCTAGGGGCAGGGAATAGCAATCAGCCCCAGCATTTT
CDR3 protein: CASCLGAGNSNQPQHF
D gene: -
J gene: TRBJ1-5
clone size: once
V gene: TRBV5-5

CDR3 DNA: TGTGCCAGCAGTTTCGGGGACAGATCCTACGAGCAGTACTTC
CDR3 protein: CASSFGDRSYEQYF
D gene: TRBD1
J gene: TRBJ2-7
clone size: few
V gene: TRBV27

CDR3 DNA: TGTGCCACCAGCGGGCCGGGACAGGCGTGGGAGACCCAGTACTTC
CDR3 protein: CATSGPGQAWETQYF
D gene: TRBD1
J gene: TRBJ2-5
clone size: -
V gene: TRBV15

CDR3 DNA: TGCGCCAGCAGCCCCTTGGGAGGGACGGCCATGAACACTGAAGCTTTCTTT
CDR3 protein: CASSPLGGTAMNTEAFF
D gene: -
J gene: TRBJ1-1
clone size: -
V gene: TRBV5-1

CDR3 DNA: TGTGCCAGCAGCCCCGGGACAGGGGGTTCCTACGGTGAGCAGTTCTTC
CDR3 protein: CASSPGTGGSYGEQFF
D gene: TRBD1
J gene: TRBJ2-1
clone size: -
V gene: TRBV11-3

CDR3 DNA: TGTGCCAGCAGGGCGGACTCCTCCTACGAGCAGTACTTC
CDR3 protein: CASRADSSYEQYF
D gene: -
J gene: TRBJ2-7
clone size: -
V gene: TRBV6-1

CDR3 DNA: TGTGCCAGCAGATTAGCGGGCCCCCAAGAGACCCAGTACTTC
CDR3 protein: CASRLAGPQETQYF
D gene: TRBD2
J gene: TRBJ2-5
clone size: -
V gene: TRBV27

CDR3 DNA: TGTGCCAGCAGTGCCTTCTACCGGGGCACTGAAGCTTTCTTT
CDR3 protein: CASSAFYRGTEAFF
D gene: -
J gene: TRBJ1-1
clone size: -
V gene: TRBV6-1

CDR3 DNA: TGTGCCAGCAGCTTTTCCCTCGGAGGGCAGAACCGATTTAATTCACCCCTCCACTTT
CDR3 protein: CASSFSLGGQNRFNSPLHF
D gene: -
J gene: TRBJ1-6
clone size: -
V gene: TRBV5-4

CDR3 DNA: TGTGCCATCAGCAGAACGAACACTGAAGCTTTCTTT
CDR3 protein: CAISRTNTEAFF
D gene: -
J gene: TRBJ1-1
clone size: medium-sized
V gene: TRBV10-3

CDR3 DNA: TGTGCCAGCAGCTTAGAAGTACAGGGGGAACAAGAGACCCAGTACTTC
CDR3 protein: CASSLEVQGEQETQYF
D gene: TRBD1
J gene: TRBJ2-5
clone size: -
V gene: TRBV7-6

CDR3 DNA: TGTGCCAGTAGTTCCTACTTGACAGTCTCTGGGGCCAACGTCCTGACTTTC
CDR3 protein: CASSSYLTVSGANVLTF
D gene: -
J gene: TRBJ2-6
clone size: -
V gene: TRBV19

CDR3 DNA: TGTGCCATCAGTGAGTCGTCGGGGGTGAGGTATGGCTACACCTTC
CDR3 protein: CAISESSGVRYGYTF
D gene: -
J gene: TRBJ1-2
clone size: -
V gene: TRBV10-3

CDR3 DNA: TGTGCCAGCAGCCCAGGGACAGGGATTCCCTACGAGCAGTACTTC
CDR3 protein: CASSPGTGIPYEQYF
D gene: TRBD1
J gene: TRBJ2-7
clone size: -
V gene: TRBV7-8

CDR3 DNA: TGTGCCAGCAGTCCCCTCGGGACAGGGTTGGGTAGCAATCAGCCCCAGCATTTT
CDR3 protein: CASSPLGTGLGSNQPQHF
D gene: TRBD1
J gene: TRBJ1-5
clone size: -
V gene: TRBV27

CDR3 DNA: TGTGCCAGCAGCTTGGCGCAGGGTAATCAGCCCCAGCATTTT
CDR3 protein: CASSLAQGNQPQHF
D gene: -
J gene: TRBJ1-5
clone size: -
V gene: TRBV5-8